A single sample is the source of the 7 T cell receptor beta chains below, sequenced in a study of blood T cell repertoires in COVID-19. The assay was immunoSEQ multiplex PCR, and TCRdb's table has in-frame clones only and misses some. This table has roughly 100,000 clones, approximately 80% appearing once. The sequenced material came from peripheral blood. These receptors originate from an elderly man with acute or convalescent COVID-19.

The CDR3 spells CASSVEGGWGLAVRDRNNEQFF. CDR3 DNA sequence: TGTGCCAGCAGCGTAGAGGGCGGTTGGGGACTAGCGGTTAGAGATAGGAACAATGAGCAGTTCTTC. The chain has TRBV9 and TRBJ2-1, with 11 bases fitting TRBD2. CDR3 length equals 22 residues. Germline V gives CDR1 SGDLS, CDR2 YYNGEE. Trimming cost V 0 bases and J 5 bases; bases outside gene matches: 22. Variable domain in full (rest from reference TRBV9 and TRBJ2-1): DSGVTQTPKHLITATGQRVTLRCSPRSGDLSVYWYQQSLDQGLQFLIQYYNGEERAKGNILERFSAQQFPDLHSELNLSSLELGDSALYFCASSVEGGWGLAVRDRNNEQFFGPGTRLTVL.

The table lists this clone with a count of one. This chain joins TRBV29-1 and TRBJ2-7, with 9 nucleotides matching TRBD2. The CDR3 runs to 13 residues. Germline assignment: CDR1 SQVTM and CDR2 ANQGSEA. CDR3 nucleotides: TGCAGGATAAGGCGGGAGGGCCGGTACGAGCAGTACTTC. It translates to CRIRREGRYEQYF.

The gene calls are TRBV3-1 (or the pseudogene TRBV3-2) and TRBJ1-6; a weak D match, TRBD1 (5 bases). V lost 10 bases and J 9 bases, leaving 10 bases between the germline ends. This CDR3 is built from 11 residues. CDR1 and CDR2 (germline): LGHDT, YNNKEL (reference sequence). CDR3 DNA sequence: TGTGCCACCGGGACTGGTTCACCCCTCCACTTT. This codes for CATGTGSPLHF.

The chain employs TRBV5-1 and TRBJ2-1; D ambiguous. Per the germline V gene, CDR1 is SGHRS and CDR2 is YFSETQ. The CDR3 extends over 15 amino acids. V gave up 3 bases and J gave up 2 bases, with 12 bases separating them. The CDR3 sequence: CASSSPSKPYNEQFF. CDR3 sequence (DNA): TGCGCCAGCAGCTCTCCTAGTAAGCCCTACAATGAGCAGTTCTTC.

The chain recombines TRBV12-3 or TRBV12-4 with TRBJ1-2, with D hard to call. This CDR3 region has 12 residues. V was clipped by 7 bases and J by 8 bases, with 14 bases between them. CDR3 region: CASTIPPQGYTF. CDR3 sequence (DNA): TGTGCCAGCACCATCCCACCGCAGGGCTACACCTTC.

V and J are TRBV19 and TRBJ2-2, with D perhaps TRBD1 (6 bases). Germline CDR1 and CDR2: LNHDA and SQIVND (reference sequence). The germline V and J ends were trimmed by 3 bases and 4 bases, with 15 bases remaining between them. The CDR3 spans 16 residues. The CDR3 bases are TGTGCCAGTAGTATGAGGAACAGGGTTGGCACCGGGGAGCTGTTTTTT. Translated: CASSMRNRVGTGELFF.

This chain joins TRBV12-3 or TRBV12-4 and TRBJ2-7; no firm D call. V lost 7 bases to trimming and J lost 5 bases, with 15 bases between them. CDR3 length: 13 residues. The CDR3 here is CASTKRPRNEQYF. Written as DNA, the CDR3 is TGTGCCAGCACCAAGAGGCCCCGAAACGAGCAGTACTTC.